This TCR beta chain stems from a study of blood T cells in healthy people across ages. General study results and limits: Investigators treated diversity estimates from one million T cells as underestimates.

Regarding this clonotype: Its antigen is not known. A clone one base away is much larger, so this may be a read error.

The CDR3 spans 15 residues. Trimming shortened V by 3 bases and J by 0 bases, and 6 bases separated the two germline ends. Germline CDR1 reads SEHNR; CDR2 reads FQNEAQ (reference sequence). PCR was performed a second time for about 7 to 11 cycles using a sample-barcoded 5' primer and a J-beta primer mix. Per sample, CDR3-containing paired-end reads numbered at least 2.5 million. TCRdb itself ran the 5' RACE reads through MiXCR, one entry per CDR3 protein. The table includes 700,000 to 950,000 distinct CDR3 sequences, roughly 47% detected once. The authors drew about 10 milliliters of peripheral blood from each donor.

J is TRBJ2-6 and V is TRBV7-9; D unclear. The sequencing input was blood. This TCR was recovered from a woman aged 60-75 years in good health. In DNA form, the CDR3 reads TGTGCCAGCAGCTTCCATGGCTCTGGGGCCAACGTCCTGACTTTC. It encodes CASSFHGSGANVLTF.